These 22 T cell receptor beta chains share one sample of origin, sequenced in a study of shared clonotypes between healthy human individuals. Libraries were prepared by immunoSEQ multiplex PCR; TCRdb keeps only in-frame clonotypes and omits some of them. The sample consists of some 500,000 clones, roughly 85% of them appearing once. Sequencing was performed on PBMCs. The receptors come from a woman in her thirties or forties in good health. Some clones in this sample may be carry-over from other donors' samples.

The CDR3 DNA reads TGTGCCAGCAGTACTAACCCACAGGGCCGCCCCTATGGCTACACCTTC. It yields the protein CASSTNPQGRPYGYTF. The V and J genes are TRBV27 and TRBJ1-2; D might be TRBD1 (6 bases). Germline assignment: CDR1 MNHEY and CDR2 SMNVEV (reference sequence). The CDR3 is 16 amino acids. Trimming removed 5 bases from V and 4 bases from J, with 20 bases in between.

At least ten counts were recorded for this clone. Other nucleotide sequences from this sample produce the same CDR3. V is TRBV29-1 and J is TRBJ2-2, with TRBD1 as a possible D gene (8 bases). Trimming stripped 7 bases from V and 5 bases from J, with 14 bases between. This CDR3 is 13 amino acids long. Germline CDR1 and CDR2: SQVTM and ANQGSEA. CDR3 loop: CSGNRGGTGELFF. CDR3 nucleotide sequence: TGCAGCGGCAACAGGGGGGGGACCGGGGAGCTGTTTTTT.

The CDR3 bases are TGCAGCGTGGCGGACAGTAATGAAAAACTGTTTTTT. It translates to CSVADSNEKLFF. The chain is built from TRBV29-1 and TRBJ1-4, with a possible D match to TRBD1 (6 bases). The germline V and J ends were trimmed by 6 bases and 4 bases, with 9 bases remaining between them. This CDR3 is 12 amino acids long. Germline assignment: CDR1 SQVTM and CDR2 ANQGSEA. Filled out from reference TRBV29-1 and TRBJ1-4, the complete variable domain reads SAVISQKPSRDICQRGTSLTIQCQVDSQVTMMFWYRQQPGQSLTLIATANQGSEATYESGFVIDKFPISRPNLTFSTLTVSNMSPEDSSIYLCSVADSNEKLFFGSGTQLSVL.

This chain connects TRBV7-8 to TRBJ2-5; TRBD1 or TRBD2 may be the D gene (5 bases each). V was shortened by 4 bases and J by 5 bases, with 17 bases between the two germline ends. CDR1 and CDR2 (germline): SGHVS, FQNEAQ. This CDR3 spans 15 amino acids. The CDR3 sequence is CASSSAPGPEETQYF. The CDR3 bases are TGTGCCAGCAGCTCAGCACCGGGGCCTGAGGAGACCCAGTACTTC.

The V gene is TRBV6-6, the J gene TRBJ1-1; the match to TRBD1 covers 7 bases. The germline gives CDR1 MNHNY, CDR2 SVGAGI (reference sequence). J was trimmed by 4 bases and V by 7 bases; bases with no gene match: 15. The CDR3 loop spans 16 amino acids. The CDR3 bases are TGTGCCAGCATCCCCGGACAGGTTGGGTCGTCCACTGAAGCTTTCTTT. Its protein is CASIPGQVGSSTEAFF.

This sequence joins TRBV30 and TRBJ1-2, with D perhaps TRBD1 (5 bases). V was clipped by 0 bases and J by 8 bases, with 13 bases between them. Germline V gene sequence: CDR1 GTSNPN, CDR2 SVGIG (reference sequence). There are 13 residues in the CDR3. The CDR3 here is CAWSVQQGRGYTF. CDR3 sequence (DNA): TGTGCCTGGAGTGTACAGCAGGGCCGCGGCTACACCTTC.

Details on this clone: The same CDR3 can be traced to other DNA sequences in this sample. The chain couples TRBV5-4 to TRBJ2-1, with 10 bases that match TRBD1. This CDR3 spans 15 amino acids. The germline V gene encodes CDR1 SGHNT and CDR2 YYREEE (reference sequence). V trimming: 5 bases; J trimming: 4 bases; junction bases outside the gene matches: 6. The CDR3 DNA reads TGTGCCAGCAGTTCCGGGACAGGGGCGTACAATGAGCAGTTCTTC. It is translated as CASSSGTGAYNEQFF.

As regards this clone: The identical CDR3 is also encoded by other nucleotide sequences in the sample. The chain recombines TRBV29-1 with TRBJ2-5; 11 bases match TRBD2. The germline CDR1 and CDR2 sequences are SQVTM and ANQGSEA. The CDR3 length is 13 residues. V gave up 4 bases and J gave up 2 bases; unmatched junction bases: 0. CDR3 protein: CSVGTSGQETQYF. The CDR3 nucleotides are TGCAGCGTTGGGACTAGCGGGCAAGAGACCCAGTACTTC.

The V gene is TRBV11-2, the J gene TRBJ2-2, with D possibly TRBD1 on 5 matching bases. V shed 6 bases and J shed 3 bases, with 17 bases lying between them. In germline, CDR1 is SGHAT, CDR2 FQNNGV. The length of the CDR3 is 16 residues. The CDR3 DNA reads as TGTGCCAGCAGACCAGGACAAGGCATTGACACCGGGGAGCTGTTTTTT. Translating it yields CASRPGQGIDTGELFF.

As for this clone: A much larger clone sits a single nucleotide away, making a read error possible. The chain uses TRBV19 and TRBJ1-4; D remains ambiguous. Trimming took 7 bases from V and 12 from J, leaving 18 bases between them. Germline V gene sequence: CDR1 LNHDA, CDR2 SQIVND (reference sequence). CDR3 length: 13 residues. As DNA, the CDR3 is TGTGCCAGTATCCGGGCCGACGGAGAAGAACTGTTTTTT. Translating gives CASIRADGEELFF.

The V and J genes are TRBV11-2 and TRBJ1-2; D not resolved. CDR3 size: 14 residues. Per the germline V gene, CDR1 is SGHAT and CDR2 is FQNNGV. Trimming removed 0 bases at V and 2 bases at J, with 7 bases between. The CDR3 DNA reads as TGTGCCAGCAGCTTAGAGTACACCAACTATGGCTACACCTTC. This encodes CASSLEYTNYGYTF.

This chain links TRBV5-1 with TRBJ1-1, with D uncertain. Germline lookup yields CDR1 SGHRS and CDR2 YFSETQ. The V end lost 2 bases, the J end lost 1 base, and 9 bases lay between the germline ends. The CDR3 has 14 amino acids. The CDR3 spells CASSFDGGNTEAFF. The CDR3 DNA sequence: TGCGCCAGCAGCTTTGACGGAGGGAACACTGAAGCTTTCTTT.

The chain is built from TRBV4-2 and TRBJ1-1; D unclear. The CDR3 consists of 16 residues. CDR1 and CDR2 (germline): LGHNA, YNFKEQ. Trimming removed 0 bases at V and 5 bases at J, with 16 bases between. CDR3 region: CASSQELSSSRTEAFF. CDR3 DNA: TGTGCCAGCAGCCAAGAGCTCTCGTCCTCGCGGACTGAAGCTTTCTTT.

The rearrangement links TRBV28 to TRBJ1-5; no clear D. The CDR3 consists of 14 residues. CDR1 and CDR2 from the germline V gene are MDHEN and SYDVKM. V was cut by 6 bases and J by 5 bases, with 14 bases left in between. CDR3 region: CASSLLQGYQPQHF. The CDR3 DNA reads as TGTGCCAGCAGCCTCCTACAAGGGTATCAGCCCCAGCATTTT.

V usage is TRBV6-1 and J usage is TRBJ1-1; D unclear. The CDR3 has 10 amino acids. V was pared by 6 bases and J by 11 bases, with 10 bases between. CDR1 and CDR2 from the germline V gene are MNHNS and SASEGT. The CDR3 nucleotides read TGTGCCAGCAGCGCTGCGGAGGCTTTCTTT. Residues: CASSAAEAFF.

CDR3 DNA sequence: TGTGCCAGCAGCTTAGGGCCCCCCGGGACAGGGGGCACTGAAGCTTTCTTT. This translates into CASSLGPPGTGGTEAFF. The chain carries TRBV7-2 and TRBJ1-1; 11 bases line up with TRBD1. V lost 1 base and J lost 4; bases outside the gene matches: 8. Germline-derived CDR1 and CDR2 are SGHTA and FQGNSA. The CDR3 is made up of 17 amino acids. The full variable domain, its missing parts supplied by reference TRBV7-2 and TRBJ1-1, is GAGVSQSPSNKVTEKGKDVELRCDPISGHTALYWYRQSLGQGLEFLIYFQGNSAPDKSGLPSDRFSAERTGGSVSTLTIQRTQQEDSAVYLCASSLGPPGTGGTEAFFGQGTRLTVV.

The rearrangement uses TRBV6-6 and TRBJ1-5; no definite D call. CDR1 MNHNY and CDR2 SVGAGI come from the germline V gene (reference sequence). The CDR3 is 13 residues long. V was pared by 2 bases and J by 1 base, with 3 bases between. This CDR3 is CASSYGSNQPQHF. DNA for the CDR3: TGTGCCAGCAGTTACGGCAGCAATCAGCCCCAGCATTTT.

The chain links TRBV7-9 to TRBJ2-3; 8 bases match TRBD2. From germline, CDR1 is SEHNR and CDR2 FQNEAQ (reference sequence). The CDR3 covers 15 residues. V trimming: 3 bases; J trimming: 4 bases; junction bases outside the gene matches: 6. The CDR3 sequence: CASSLGSGRADTQYF. CDR3 coding DNA: TGTGCCAGCAGCTTGGGCAGCGGGAGAGCAGATACGCAGTATTTT.

This clone was recorded a few times. The V gene is TRBV9, the J gene TRBJ2-5, with 9 bases lining up with TRBD2. Trimming removed 4 bases from V and 1 base from J; junction bases left unmatched: 8. Germline V gene lookup returns CDR1 SGDLS and CDR2 YYNGEE. The CDR3 runs 16 residues. CDR3 protein: CASSYLGTSTQETQYF. The CDR3 coding sequence is TGTGCCAGCAGCTATCTCGGGACTAGCACCCAAGAGACCCAGTACTTC.

This clone came up once. A far larger clone lies a single base away; this is likely a read error. The chain carries TRBV27 and TRBJ1-4; TRBD1 aligns across 7 bases. Germline CDR1 and CDR2: MNHEY and SMNVEV (reference sequence). Trimming took 5 bases from V and 1 from J; bases not matched to a gene: 7. The CDR3 covers 16 residues. DNA for the CDR3: TGTGCCAGCAGTACGATAGGGGGCCTAACTAATGAAAAACTGTTTTTT. Translating gives CASSTIGGLTNEKLFF.

This clone has more than one count but fewer than ten. The CDR3 protein is CAWGGSGFQETQYF. The CDR3 DNA sequence: TGTGCCTGGGGAGGTAGCGGGTTCCAAGAGACCCAGTACTTC. V gene TRBV30 combines with J gene TRBJ2-5; 7 bases are a match to TRBD2. Germline CDR1 is GTSNPN and CDR2 is SVGIG (reference sequence). CDR3 length equals 14 residues. After removal of 5 bases from V and 1 base from J, the junction contained 7 bases not matched to a gene.

The gene calls are TRBV14 and TRBJ2-7; either TRBD1 or TRBD2 may supply D (6 bases each). The germline V gene encodes CDR1 SGHDN and CDR2 FVKESK. V was clipped by 3 bases and J by 3 bases, with 12 bases between them. This CDR3 is built from 14 residues. The CDR3 protein is CASSHPGGHYEQYF. In nucleotides, the CDR3 is TGTGCCAGCAGCCACCCTGGGGGGCACTACGAGCAGTACTTC.